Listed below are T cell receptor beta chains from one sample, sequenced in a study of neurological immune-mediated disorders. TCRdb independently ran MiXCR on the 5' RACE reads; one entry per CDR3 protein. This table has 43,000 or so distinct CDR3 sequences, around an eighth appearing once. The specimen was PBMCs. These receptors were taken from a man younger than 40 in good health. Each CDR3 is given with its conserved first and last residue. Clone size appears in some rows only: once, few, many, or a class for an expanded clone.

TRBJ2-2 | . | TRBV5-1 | CASNTHRGHREMFF
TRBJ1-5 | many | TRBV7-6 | CASSLAKGNQPQHF
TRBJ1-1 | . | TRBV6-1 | CASSELRTEAFF
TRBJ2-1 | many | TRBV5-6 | CASSLVGGIVDEQFF
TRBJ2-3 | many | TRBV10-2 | CASSARGPLTDTQYF
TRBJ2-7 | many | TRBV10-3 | CAISEVGQGYEQYF
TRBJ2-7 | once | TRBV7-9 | CASTEGGLLPYDQYF
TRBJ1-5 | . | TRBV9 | CASSVAGDHQPQHF
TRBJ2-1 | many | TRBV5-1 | CASSLTGVGEQFF
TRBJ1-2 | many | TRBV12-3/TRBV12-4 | CASSGQGGYTF
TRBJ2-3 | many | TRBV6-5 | CASSPWGGGTDTQYF
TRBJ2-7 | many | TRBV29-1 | CSVRDSTSYEQYF
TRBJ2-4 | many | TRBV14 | CASSQIGTSGSKNIQYF
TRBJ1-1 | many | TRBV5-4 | CATRRGGGDSVEAFF
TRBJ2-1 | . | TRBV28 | CASSLTGASNEQFF
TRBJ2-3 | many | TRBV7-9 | CASSPYTLLAGVPDTQYF
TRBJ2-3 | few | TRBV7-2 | CASSLRQSTDTQYF
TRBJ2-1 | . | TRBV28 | CASPGSYNEQFF
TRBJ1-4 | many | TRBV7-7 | CASSLVIGEKLFF
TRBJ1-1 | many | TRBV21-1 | CASSRTEVSTEAFF
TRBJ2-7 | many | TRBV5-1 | CASSTRQGAYEQYF
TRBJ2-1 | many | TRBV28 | CASSLFGKEWDEQFF
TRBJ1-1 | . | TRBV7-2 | CASSLKAGWEAFF
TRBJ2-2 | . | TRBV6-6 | CDSKVTGANTGELFF
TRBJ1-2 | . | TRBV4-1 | CANSQDLGLGYTF
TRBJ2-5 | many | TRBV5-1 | CASSLDVGGGETQYF
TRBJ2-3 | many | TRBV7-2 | CASSTGLADPPDTQYF
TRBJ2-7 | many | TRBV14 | CASSHLGGLKAGEQYF
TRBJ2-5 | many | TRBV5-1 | CASSLDRVGETQYF
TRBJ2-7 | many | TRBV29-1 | CSVGTDRYEQYF
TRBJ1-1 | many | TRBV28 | CASSFHGTFTEAFF
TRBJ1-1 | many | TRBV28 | CASSLLGQGGTEAFF
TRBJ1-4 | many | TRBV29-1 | CSVEGTATNEKLFF
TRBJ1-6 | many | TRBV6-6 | CASSLPPGSNSPLHF
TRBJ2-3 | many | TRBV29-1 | CSVPTSGNTDTQYF
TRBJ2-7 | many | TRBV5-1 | CASSLGQGPSYEQYF
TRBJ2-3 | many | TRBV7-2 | CASSNEGTQYF
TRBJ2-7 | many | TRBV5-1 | CASSLERLAVTYEQYF
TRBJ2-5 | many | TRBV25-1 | CASMGGGKTQYF
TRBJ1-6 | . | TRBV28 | CASSRPTGGGSPLHF
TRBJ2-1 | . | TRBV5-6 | CASSGGVGGLYNEQFF
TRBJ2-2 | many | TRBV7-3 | CASSLGLAGVSAGELFF
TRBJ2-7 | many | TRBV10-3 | CAISVGAGLYEQYF
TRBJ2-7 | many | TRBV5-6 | CASSSRTGYGVYEQYF
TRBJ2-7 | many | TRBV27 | CASSLKMDSSYEQYF
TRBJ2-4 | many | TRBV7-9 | CASSLAEIQYF